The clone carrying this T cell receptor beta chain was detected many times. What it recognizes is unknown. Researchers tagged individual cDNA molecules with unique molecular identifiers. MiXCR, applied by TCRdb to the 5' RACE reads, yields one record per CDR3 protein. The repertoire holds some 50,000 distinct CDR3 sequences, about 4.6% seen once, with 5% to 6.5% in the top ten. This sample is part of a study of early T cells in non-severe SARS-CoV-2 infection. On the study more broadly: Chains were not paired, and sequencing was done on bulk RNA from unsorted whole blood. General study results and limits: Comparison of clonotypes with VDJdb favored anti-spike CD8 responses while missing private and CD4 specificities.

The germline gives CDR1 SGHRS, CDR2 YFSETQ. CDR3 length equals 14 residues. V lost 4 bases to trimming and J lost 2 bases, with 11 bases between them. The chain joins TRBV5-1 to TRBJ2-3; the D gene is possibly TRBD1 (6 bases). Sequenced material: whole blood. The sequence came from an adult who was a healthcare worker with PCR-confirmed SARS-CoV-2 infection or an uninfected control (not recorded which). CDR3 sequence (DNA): TGCGCCAGCAGCACCCGACAGGACACAGATACGCAGTATTTT. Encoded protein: CASSTRQDTDTQYF.